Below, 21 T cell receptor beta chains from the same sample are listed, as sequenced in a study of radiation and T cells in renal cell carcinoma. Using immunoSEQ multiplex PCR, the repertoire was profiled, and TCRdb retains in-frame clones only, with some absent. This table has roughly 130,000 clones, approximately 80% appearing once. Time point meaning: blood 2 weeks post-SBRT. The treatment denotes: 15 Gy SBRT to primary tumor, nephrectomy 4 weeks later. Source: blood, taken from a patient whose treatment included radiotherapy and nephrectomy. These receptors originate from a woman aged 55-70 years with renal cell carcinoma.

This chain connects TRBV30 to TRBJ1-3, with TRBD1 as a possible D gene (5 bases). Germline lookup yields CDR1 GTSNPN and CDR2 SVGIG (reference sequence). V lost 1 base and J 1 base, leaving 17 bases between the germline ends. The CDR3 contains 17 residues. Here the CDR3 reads CAWSDRTLGISGNTIYF. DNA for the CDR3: TGTGCCTGGAGTGACCGGACACTGGGAATTTCTGGAAACACCATATATTTT.

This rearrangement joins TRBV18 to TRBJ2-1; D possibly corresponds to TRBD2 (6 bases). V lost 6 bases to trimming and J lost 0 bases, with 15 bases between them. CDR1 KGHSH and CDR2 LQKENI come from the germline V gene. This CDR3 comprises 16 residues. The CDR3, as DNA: TGTGCCAGCTCCCAGACACCGCGGGGCTCCTACAATGAGCAGTTCTTC. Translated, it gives CASSQTPRGSYNEQFF.

CDR3 coding DNA: TGTGCCATCAGTGAGTCGACTCCGAGGGCCGGGGCCAACGTCCTGACTTTC. Translation: CAISESTPRAGANVLTF. The gene calls are TRBV10-3 and TRBJ2-6, with a weak D call TRBD2 (5 bases). There are 17 residues in the CDR3. The germline CDR1 and CDR2 sequences are ENHRY and SYGVKD. Trimming removed 0 bases at V and 4 bases at J, with 13 bases between.

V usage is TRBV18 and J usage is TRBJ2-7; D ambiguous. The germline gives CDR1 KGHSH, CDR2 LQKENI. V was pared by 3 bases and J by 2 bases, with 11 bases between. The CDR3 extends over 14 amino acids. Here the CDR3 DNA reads TGTGCCAGCTCACCCGCAGCCTATCCCTACGAGCAGTACTTC. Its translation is CASSPAAYPYEQYF.

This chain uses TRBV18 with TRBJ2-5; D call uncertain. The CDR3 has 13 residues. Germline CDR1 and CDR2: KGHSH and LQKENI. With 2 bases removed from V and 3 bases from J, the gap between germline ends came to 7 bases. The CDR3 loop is CASSPSQKETQYF. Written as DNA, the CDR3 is TGTGCCAGCTCACCATCTCAGAAAGAGACCCAGTACTTC.

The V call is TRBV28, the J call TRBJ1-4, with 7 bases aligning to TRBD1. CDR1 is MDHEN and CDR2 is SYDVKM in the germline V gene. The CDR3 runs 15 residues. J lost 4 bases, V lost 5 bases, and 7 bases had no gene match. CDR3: CASSAPTGRNEKLFF. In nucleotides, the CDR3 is TGTGCCAGCAGTGCTCCGACAGGGCGTAATGAAAAACTGTTTTTT. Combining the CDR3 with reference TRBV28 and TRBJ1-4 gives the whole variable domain DVKVTQSSRYLVKRTGEKVFLECVQDMDHENMFWYRQDPGLGLRLIYFSYDVKMKEKGDIPEGYSVSREKKERFSLILESASTNQTSMYLCASSAPTGRNEKLFFGSGTQLSVL.

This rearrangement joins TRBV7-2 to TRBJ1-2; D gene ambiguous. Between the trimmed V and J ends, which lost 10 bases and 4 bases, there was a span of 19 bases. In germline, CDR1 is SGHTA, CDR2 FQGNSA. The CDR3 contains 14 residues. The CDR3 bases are TGTGCCACAACAGAGCGGGGTGGGAGCTATGGCTACACCTTC. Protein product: CATTERGGSYGYTF.

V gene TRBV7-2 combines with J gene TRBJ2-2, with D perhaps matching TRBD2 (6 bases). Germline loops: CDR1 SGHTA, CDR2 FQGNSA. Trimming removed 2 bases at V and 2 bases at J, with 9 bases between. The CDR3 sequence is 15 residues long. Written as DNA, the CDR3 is TGTGCCAGCAGCTTAAACGCGGGAAACACCGGGGAGCTGTTTTTT. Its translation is CASSLNAGNTGELFF.

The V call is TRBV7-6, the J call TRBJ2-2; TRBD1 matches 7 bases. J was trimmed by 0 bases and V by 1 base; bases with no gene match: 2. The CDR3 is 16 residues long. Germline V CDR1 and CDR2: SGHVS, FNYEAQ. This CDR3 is CASSLVGTANTGELFF. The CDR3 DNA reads TGTGCCAGCAGCTTAGTGGGGACAGCGAACACCGGGGAGCTGTTTTTT.

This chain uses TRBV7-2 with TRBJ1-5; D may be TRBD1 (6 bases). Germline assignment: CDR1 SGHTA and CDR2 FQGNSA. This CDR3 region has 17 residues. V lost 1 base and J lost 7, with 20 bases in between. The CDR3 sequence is CASSLVGRGGHRQPQHF. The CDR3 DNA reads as TGTGCCAGCAGCTTAGTTGGGCGGGGGGGGCATCGGCAGCCCCAGCATTTT. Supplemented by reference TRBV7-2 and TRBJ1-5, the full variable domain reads GAGVSQSPSNKVTEKGKDVELRCDPISGHTALYWYRQSLGQGLEFLIYFQGNSAPDKSGLPSDRFSAERTGGSVSTLTIQRTQQEDSAVYLCASSLVGRGGHRQPQHFGDGTRLSIL.

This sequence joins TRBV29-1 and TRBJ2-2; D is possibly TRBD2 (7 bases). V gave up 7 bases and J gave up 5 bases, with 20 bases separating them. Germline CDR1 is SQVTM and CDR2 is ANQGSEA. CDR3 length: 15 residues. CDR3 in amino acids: CSALGGGPRTGELFF. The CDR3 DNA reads TGCAGCGCTCTGGGAGGGGGTCCGAGGACCGGGGAGCTGTTTTTT.

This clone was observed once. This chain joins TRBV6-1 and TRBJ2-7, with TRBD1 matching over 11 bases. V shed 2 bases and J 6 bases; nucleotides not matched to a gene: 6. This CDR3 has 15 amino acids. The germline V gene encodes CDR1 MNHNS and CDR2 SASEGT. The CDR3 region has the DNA TGTGCCAGCAGTGAACACGGACAGGGGGCGCGCGAGCAGTACTTC. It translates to CASSEHGQGAREQYF.

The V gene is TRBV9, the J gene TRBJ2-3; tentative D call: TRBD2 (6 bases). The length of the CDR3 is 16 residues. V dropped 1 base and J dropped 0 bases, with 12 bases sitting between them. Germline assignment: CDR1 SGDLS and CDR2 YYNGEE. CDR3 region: CASSVLGGASTDTQYF. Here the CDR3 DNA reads TGTGCCAGCAGCGTACTAGGAGGGGCGAGCACAGATACGCAGTATTTT.

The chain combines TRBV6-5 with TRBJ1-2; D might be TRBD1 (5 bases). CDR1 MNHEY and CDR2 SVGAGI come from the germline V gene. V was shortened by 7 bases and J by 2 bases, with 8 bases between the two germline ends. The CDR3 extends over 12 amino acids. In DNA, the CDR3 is TGTGCCAGCACTCGGGGGAACTATGGCTACACCTTC. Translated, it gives CASTRGNYGYTF.

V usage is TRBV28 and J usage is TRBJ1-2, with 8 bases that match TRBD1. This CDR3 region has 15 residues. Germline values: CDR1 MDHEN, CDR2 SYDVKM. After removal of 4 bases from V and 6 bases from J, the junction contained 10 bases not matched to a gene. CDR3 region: CASSYPTGAGDGYTF. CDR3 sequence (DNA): TGTGCCAGCAGTTACCCGACAGGGGCCGGGGATGGCTACACCTTC.

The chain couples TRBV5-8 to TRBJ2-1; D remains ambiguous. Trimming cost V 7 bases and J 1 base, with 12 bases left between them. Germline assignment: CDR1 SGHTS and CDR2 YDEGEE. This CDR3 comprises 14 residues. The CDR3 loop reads CASVGMSSYNEQFF. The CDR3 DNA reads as TGTGCCAGCGTCGGTATGAGTTCCTACAATGAGCAGTTCTTC.

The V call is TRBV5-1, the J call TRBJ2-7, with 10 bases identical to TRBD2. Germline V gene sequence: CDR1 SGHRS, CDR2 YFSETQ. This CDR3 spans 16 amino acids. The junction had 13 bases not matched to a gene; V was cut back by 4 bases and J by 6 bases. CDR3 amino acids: CASSPTGSGRVGEQYF. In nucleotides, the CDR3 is TGCGCCAGCAGCCCGACTGGCAGCGGGAGGGTAGGCGAGCAGTACTTC.

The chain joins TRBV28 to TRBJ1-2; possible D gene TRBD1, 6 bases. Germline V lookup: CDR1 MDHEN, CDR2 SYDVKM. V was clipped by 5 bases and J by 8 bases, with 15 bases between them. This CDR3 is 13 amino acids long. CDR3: CASSLEQGRGYTF. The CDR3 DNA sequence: TGTGCCAGCAGTCTGGAACAGGGTAGGGGCTACACCTTC.

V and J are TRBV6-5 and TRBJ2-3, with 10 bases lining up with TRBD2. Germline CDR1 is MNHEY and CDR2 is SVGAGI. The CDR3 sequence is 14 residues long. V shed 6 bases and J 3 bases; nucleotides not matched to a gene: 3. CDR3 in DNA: TGTGCCAGCAGCCCGGGACTAGCGACAGATACGCAGTATTTT. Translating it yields CASSPGLATDTQYF.

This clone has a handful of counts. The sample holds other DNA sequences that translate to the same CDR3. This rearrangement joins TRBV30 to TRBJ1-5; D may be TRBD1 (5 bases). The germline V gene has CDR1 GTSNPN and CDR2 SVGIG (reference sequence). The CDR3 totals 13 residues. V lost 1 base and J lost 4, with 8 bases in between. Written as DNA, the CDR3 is TGTGCCTGGAGTGAGGCAGGGAATCAGCCCCAGCATTTT. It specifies CAWSEAGNQPQHF. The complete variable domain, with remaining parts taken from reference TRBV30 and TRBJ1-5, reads SQTIHQWPATLVQPVGSPLSLECTVEGTSNPNLYWYRQAAGRGLQLLFYSVGIGQISSEVPQNLSASRPQDRQFILSSKKLLLSDSGFYLCAWSEAGNQPQHFGDGTRLSIL.

The CDR3 sequence: CASSLEQAGKTQYF. In DNA form, the CDR3 reads TGCGCCAGCAGCTTGGAACAGGCCGGGAAGACCCAGTACTTC. J is TRBJ2-5 and V is TRBV5-1; D possibly uses TRBD1 or TRBD2 (5 bases each). Germline loops: CDR1 SGHRS, CDR2 YFSETQ. The CDR3 sequence is 14 residues long. Trimming removed 0 bases at V and 6 bases at J, with 12 bases between. Complete variable domain (other parts from reference TRBV5-1 and TRBJ2-5): KAGVTQTPRYLIKTRGQQVTLSCSPISGHRSVSWYQQTPGQGLQFLFEYFSETQRNKGNFPGRFSGRQFSNSRSEMNVSTLELGDSALYLCASSLEQAGKTQYFGPGTRLLVL.